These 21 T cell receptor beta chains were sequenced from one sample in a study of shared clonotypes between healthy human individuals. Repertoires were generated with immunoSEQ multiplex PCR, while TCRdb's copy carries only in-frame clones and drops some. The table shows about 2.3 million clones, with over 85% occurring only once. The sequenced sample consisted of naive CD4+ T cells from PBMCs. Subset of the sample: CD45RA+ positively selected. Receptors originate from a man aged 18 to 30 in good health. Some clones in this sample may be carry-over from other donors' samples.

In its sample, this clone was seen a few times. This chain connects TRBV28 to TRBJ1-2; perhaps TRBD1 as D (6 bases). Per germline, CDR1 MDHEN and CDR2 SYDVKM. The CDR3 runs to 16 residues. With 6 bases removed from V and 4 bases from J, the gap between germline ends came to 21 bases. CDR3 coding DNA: TGTGCCAGCAGGCCCGGGAGCCTTCTGGGGGCCTATGGCTACACCTTC. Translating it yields CASRPGSLLGAYGYTF.

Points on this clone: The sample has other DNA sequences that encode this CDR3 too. The CDR3 region is CASSLDSNYGYTF. The CDR3 bases are TGTGCCAGCTCCCTTGACAGTAACTATGGCTACACCTTC. The V call is TRBV18, the J call TRBJ1-2, with D perhaps TRBD1 (5 bases). The germline gives CDR1 KGHSH, CDR2 LQKENI. The CDR3 has 13 residues. The V gene lost 6 bases and the J gene lost 1 base, with 9 bases spanning the gap.

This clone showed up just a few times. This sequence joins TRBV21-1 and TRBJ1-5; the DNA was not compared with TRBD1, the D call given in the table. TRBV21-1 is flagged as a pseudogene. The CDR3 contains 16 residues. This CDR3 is CASSKAKGAFNQPQHF. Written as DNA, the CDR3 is TGTGCCAGCAGCAAAGCGAAAGGGGCATTTAATCAGCCCCAGCATTTT.

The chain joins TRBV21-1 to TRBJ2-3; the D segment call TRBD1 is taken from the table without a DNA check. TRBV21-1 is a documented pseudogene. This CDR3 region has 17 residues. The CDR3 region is CASSKPHPLAGTDTQYF. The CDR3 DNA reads TGTGCCAGCAGCAAGCCCCATCCCTTGGCAGGCACAGATACGCAGTATTTT.

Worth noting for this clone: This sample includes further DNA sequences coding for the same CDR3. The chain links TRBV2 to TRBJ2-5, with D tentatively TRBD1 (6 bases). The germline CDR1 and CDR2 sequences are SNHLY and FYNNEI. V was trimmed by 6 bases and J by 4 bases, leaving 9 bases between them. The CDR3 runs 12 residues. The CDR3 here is CASRDRGETQYF. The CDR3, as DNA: TGTGCCAGCAGGGACAGAGGAGAGACCCAGTACTTC.

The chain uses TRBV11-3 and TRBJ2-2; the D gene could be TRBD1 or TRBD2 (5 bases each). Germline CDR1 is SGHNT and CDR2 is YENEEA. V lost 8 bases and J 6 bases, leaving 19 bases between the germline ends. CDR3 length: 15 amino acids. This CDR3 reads CASSPRVSASGELFF. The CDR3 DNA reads TGTGCCAGCTCCCCCAGGGTTAGCGCGTCCGGGGAGCTGTTTTTT.

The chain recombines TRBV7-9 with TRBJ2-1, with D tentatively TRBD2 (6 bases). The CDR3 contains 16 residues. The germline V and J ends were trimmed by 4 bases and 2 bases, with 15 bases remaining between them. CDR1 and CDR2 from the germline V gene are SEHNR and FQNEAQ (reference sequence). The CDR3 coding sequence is TGTGCCAGCAGCTCTCCCCCCGGGAGAACCTACAATGAGCAGTTCTTC. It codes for CASSSPPGRTYNEQFF. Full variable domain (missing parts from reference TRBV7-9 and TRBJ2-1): DTGVSQNPRHKITKRGQNVTFRCDPISEHNRLYWYRQTLGQGPEFLTYFQNEAQLEKSRLLSDRFSAERPKGSFSTLEIQRTEQGDSAMYLCASSSPPGRTYNEQFFGPGTRLTVL.

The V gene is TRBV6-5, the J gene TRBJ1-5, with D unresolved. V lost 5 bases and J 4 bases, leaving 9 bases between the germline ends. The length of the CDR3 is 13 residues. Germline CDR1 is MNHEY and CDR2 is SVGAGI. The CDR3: CASSETKNQPQHF. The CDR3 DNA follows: TGTGCCAGCAGTGAGACCAAAAATCAGCCCCAGCATTTT.

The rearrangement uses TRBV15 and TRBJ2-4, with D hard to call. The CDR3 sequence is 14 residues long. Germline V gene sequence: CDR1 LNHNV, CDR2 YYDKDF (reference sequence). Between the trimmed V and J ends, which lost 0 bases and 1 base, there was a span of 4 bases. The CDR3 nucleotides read TGTGCCACCAGCAGAGAACGGGCCAAAAACATTCAGTACTTC. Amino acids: CATSRERAKNIQYF. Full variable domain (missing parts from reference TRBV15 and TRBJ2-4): DAMVIQNPRYQVTQFGKPVTLSCSQTLNHNVMYWYQQKSSQAPKLLFHYYDKDFNNEADTPDNFQSRRPNTSFCFLDIRSPGLGDTAMYLCATSRERAKNIQYFGAGTRLSVL.

CDR3 sequence reads: CASSRRTSLSGANVLTF. The CDR3 nucleotides read TGTGCCAGCAGTCGAAGGACTAGCCTCTCTGGGGCCAACGTCCTGACTTTC. The chain uses TRBV7-2 and TRBJ2-6, with 8 bases lining up with TRBD2. V shed 6 bases, J shed 0 bases, and the junction held 7 bases outside the gene matches. There are 17 residues in the CDR3. CDR1 and CDR2 (germline): SGHTA, FQGNSA.

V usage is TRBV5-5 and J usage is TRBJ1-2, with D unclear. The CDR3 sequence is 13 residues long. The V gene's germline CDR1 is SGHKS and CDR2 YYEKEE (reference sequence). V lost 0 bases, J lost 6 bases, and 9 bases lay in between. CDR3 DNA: TGTGCCAGCAGCTTGGTATCTGGGGATGGCTACACCTTC. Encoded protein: CASSLVSGDGYTF.

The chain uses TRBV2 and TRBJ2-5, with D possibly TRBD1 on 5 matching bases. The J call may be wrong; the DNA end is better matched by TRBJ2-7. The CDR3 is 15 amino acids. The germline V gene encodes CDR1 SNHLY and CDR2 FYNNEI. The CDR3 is CASRKVAQGSYEQYF. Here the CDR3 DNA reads TGTGCCAGCAGGAAGGTGGCCCAGGGCTCCTACGAGCAGTACTTC.

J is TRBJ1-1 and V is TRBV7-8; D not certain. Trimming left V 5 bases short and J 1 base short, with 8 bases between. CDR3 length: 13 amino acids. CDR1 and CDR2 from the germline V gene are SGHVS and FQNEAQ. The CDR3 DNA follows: TGTGCCAGCAGCAAGCGGGGGAACACTGAAGCTTTCTTT. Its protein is CASSKRGNTEAFF.

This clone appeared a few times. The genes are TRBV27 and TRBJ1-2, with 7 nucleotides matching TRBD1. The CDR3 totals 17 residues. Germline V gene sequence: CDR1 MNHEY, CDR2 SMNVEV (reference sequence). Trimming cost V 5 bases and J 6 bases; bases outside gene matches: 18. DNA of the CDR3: TGTGCCAGCAGTCTCAGTACGCTAGACAGGGAGGGCGATGGCTACACCTTC. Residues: CASSLSTLDREGDGYTF.

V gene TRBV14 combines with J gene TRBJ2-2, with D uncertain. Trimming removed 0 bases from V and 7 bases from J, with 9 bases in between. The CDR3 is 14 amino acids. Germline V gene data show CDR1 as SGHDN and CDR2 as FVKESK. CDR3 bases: TGTGCCAGCAGCCAAGACAGATACTACGGGGAGCTGTTTTTT. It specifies CASSQDRYYGELFF.

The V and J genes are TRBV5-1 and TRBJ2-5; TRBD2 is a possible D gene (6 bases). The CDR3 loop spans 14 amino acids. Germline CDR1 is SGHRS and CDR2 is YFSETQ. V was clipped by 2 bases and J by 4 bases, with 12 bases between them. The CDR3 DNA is TGCGCCAGCAGCTTTTCGGGAGCGGTAGAGACCCAGTACTTC. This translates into CASSFSGAVETQYF.

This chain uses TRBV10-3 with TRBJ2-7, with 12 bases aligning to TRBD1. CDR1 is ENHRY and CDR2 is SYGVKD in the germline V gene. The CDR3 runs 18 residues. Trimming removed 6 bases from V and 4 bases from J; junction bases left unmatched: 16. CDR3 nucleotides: TGTGCCATCAGCGGACCCCGGGACAGGGGGCCGACTTCTTACGAGCAGTACTTC. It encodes CAISGPRDRGPTSYEQYF.

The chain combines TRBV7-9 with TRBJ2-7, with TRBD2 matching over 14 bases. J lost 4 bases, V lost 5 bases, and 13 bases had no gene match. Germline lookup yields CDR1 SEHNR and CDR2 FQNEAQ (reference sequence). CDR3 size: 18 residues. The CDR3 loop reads CASSRPGTSGSLAYEQYF. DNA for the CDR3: TGTGCCAGCAGCCGCCCCGGGACTAGCGGGAGTTTGGCTTACGAGCAGTACTTC.

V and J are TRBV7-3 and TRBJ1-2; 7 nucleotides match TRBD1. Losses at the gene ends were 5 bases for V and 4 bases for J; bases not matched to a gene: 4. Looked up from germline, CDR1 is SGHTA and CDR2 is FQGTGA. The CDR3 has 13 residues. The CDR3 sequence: CASSPGGGYGYTF. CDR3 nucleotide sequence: TGTGCCAGCAGCCCAGGGGGGGGCTATGGCTACACCTTC.

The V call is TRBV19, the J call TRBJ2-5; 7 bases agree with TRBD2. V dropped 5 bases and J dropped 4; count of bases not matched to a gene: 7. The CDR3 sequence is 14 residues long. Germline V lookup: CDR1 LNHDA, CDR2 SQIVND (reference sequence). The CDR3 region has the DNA TGTGCCAGTAGTGCGGACTGGGGGGGAGAGACCCAGTACTTC. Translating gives CASSADWGGETQYF.

The CDR3 spells CASSLSRDRVRGRGNEQFF. The CDR3 region has the DNA TGCGCCAGCAGCTTGTCTAGGGACAGGGTACGAGGGAGGGGCAATGAGCAGTTCTTC. This chain joins TRBV5-1 and TRBJ2-1; TRBD1 matches 9 bases. With V trimmed by 1 base and J by 6 bases, 17 bases remained unmatched. The CDR3 is 19 amino acids. CDR1 is SGHRS and CDR2 is YFSETQ in the germline V gene.